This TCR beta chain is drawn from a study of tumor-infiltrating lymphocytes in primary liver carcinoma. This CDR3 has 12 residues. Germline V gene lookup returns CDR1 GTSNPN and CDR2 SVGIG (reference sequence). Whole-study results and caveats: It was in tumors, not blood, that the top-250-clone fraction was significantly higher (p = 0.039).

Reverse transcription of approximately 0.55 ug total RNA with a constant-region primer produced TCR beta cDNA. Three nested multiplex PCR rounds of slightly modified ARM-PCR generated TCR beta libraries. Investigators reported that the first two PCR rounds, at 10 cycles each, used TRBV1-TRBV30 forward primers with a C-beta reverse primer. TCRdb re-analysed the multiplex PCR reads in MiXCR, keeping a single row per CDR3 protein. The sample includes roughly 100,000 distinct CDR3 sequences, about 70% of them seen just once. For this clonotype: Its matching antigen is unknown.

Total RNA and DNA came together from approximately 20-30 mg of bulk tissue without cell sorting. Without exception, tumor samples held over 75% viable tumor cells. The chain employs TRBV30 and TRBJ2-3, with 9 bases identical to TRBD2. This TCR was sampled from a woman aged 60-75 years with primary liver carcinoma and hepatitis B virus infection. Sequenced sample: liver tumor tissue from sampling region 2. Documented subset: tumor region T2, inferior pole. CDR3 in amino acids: CGLAAVTDTQYF. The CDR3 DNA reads TGTGGACTAGCGGCAGTTACAGATACGCAGTATTTT.